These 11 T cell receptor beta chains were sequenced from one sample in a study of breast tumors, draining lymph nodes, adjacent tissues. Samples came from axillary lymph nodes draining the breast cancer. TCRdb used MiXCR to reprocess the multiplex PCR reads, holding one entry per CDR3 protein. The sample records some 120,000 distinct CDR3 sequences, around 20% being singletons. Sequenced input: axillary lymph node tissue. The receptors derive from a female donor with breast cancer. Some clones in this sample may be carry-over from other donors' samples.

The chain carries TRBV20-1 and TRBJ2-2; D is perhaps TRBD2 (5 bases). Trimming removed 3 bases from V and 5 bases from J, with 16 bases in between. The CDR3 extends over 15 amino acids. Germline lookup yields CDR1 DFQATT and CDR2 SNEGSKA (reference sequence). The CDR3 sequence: CSARVSVGGTGELFF. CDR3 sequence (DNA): TGCAGTGCTAGGGTCTCAGTTGGCGGGACCGGGGAGCTGTTTTTT.

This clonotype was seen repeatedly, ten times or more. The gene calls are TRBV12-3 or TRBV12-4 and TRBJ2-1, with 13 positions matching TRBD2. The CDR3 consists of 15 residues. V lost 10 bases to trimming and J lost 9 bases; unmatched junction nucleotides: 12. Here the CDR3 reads CATRLGLAGDTEQFF. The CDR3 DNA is TGTGCCACACGCCTAGGACTAGCGGGAGATACTGAGCAGTTCTTC.

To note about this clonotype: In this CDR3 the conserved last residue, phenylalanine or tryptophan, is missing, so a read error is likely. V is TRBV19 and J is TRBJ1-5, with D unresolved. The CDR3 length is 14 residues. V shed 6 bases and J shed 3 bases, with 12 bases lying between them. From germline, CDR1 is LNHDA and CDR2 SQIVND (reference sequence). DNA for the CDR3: TGTGCCAGTAGAAGGCGGCAGCTCAATCAGCCCCAGCATCTT. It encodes CASRRRQLNQPQHL.

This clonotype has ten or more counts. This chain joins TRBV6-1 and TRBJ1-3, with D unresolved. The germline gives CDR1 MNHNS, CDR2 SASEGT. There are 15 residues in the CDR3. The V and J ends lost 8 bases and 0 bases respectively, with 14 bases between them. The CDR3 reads CASSSTLASGNTIYF. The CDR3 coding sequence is TGTGCCAGCTCCTCGACACTTGCCTCTGGAAACACCATATATTTT.

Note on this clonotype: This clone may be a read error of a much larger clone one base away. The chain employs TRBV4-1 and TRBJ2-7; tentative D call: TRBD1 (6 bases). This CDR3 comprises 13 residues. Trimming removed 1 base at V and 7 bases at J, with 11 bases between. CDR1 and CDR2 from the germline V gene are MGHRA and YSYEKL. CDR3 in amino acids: CASSQGGPREQYF. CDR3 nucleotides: TGCGCCAGCAGCCAAGGGGGGCCAAGGGAGCAGTACTTC.

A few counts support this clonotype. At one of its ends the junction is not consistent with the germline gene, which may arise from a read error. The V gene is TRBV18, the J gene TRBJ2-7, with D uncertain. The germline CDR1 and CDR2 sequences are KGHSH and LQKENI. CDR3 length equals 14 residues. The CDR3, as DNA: TGTGCCAGCTCACCACCGTACGGCGCGGACGAGCAGCACTTC. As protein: CASSPPYGADEQHF. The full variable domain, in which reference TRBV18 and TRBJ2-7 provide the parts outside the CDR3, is NAGVMQNPRHLVRRRGQEARLRCSPMKGHSHVYWYRQLPEEGLKFMVYLQKENIIDESGMPKERFSAEFPKEGPSILRIQQVVRGDSAAYFCASSPPYGADEQHFGPGTRLTVT.

The CDR3 sequence is CASSQDSQRGYTF. The CDR3 bases are TGTGCCAGCAGCCAAGATTCACAGAGAGGCTACACCTTC. V usage is TRBV3-1 and J usage is TRBJ1-2; no firm D call. The V end was cut by 0 bases, the J end by 8 bases, with 10 bases between. Germline V CDR1 and CDR2: LGHDT, YNNKEL (reference sequence). The CDR3 is made up of 13 amino acids.

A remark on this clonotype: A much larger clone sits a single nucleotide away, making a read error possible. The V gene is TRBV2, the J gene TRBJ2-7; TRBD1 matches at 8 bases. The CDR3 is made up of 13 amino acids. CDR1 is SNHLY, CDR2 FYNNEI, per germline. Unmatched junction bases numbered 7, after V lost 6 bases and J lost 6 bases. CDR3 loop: CASSQDRAFEQYF. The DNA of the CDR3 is TGTGCCAGCAGCCAGGACAGGGCTTTCGAGCAGTACTTC.

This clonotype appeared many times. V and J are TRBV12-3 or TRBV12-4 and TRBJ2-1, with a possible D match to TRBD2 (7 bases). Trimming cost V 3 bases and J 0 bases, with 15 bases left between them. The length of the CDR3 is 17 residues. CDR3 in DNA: TGTGCCAGCAGTTTGGGGGGGGCTAGCCCCTCCTACAATGAGCAGTTCTTC. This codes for CASSLGGASPSYNEQFF.

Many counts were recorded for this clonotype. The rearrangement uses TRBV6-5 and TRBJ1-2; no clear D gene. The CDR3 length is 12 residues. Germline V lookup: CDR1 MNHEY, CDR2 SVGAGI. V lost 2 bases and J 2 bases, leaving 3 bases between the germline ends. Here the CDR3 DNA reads TGTGCCAGCAGTTACCGGAACTATGGCTACACCTTC. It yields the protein CASSYRNYGYTF.

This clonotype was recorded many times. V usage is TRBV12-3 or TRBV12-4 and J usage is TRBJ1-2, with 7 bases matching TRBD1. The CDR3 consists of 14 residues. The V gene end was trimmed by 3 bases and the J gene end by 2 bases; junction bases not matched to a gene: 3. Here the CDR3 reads CASSFSGQNYGYTF. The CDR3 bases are TGTGCCAGCAGTTTCTCGGGACAGAACTATGGCTACACCTTC.